Listed here is a single TCR beta chain. In the authors' workflow: ImmunoSEQ only sent back junction sequences with no quality scores, so filtering was done differently. The data were produced by immunoSEQ multiplex PCR, yet TCRdb's version contains in-frame clones alone and is incomplete. For V, J and clone size, that table is used; D and trimming come from the DNA. The sample has about 2.4 million clones, over 85% seen once. This entry is derived from a study of shared clonotypes between healthy human individuals. Looked up from germline, CDR1 is LNHDA and CDR2 is SQIVND (reference sequence). This CDR3 contains 16 residues. V gave up 5 bases and J gave up 0 bases; unmatched junction bases: 8.

Sequencing was performed on naive CD4+ T cells sorted from blood. Subset reported: CD45RA+ positively selected. The receptor was isolated from a young man in good health. The rearrangement joins TRBV19 to TRBJ2-3; 7 bases fit TRBD1. Here the CDR3 DNA reads TGTGCCAGTAGTGCTTGGGACAGCCCTAGCACAGATACGCAGTATTTT. Encoded protein: CASSAWDSPSTDTQYF.